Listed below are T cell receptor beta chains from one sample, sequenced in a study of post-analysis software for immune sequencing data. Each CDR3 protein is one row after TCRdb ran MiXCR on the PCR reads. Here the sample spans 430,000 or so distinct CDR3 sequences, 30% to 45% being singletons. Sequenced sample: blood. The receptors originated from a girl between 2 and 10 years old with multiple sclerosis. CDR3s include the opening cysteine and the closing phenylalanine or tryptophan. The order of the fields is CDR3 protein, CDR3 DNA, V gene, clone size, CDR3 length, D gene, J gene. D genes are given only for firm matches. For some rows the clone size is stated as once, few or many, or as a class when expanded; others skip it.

CDR3 protein: CASAPTGRNYGYTF
CDR3 DNA: TGTGCCAGCGCTCCGACAGGGAGAAACTATGGCTACACCTTC
V gene: TRBV28
clone size: few
CDR3 length: 14
D gene: TRBD1
J gene: TRBJ1-2

CDR3 protein: CATSRGHKYGYTF
CDR3 DNA: TGTGCCACCAGCAGGGGACATAAGTATGGCTACACCTTC
V gene: TRBV15
clone size: few
CDR3 length: 13
D gene: NA
J gene: TRBJ1-2

CDR3 protein: CASSLVASTSGRPPTYEQYF
CDR3 DNA: TGTGCCAGCAGCTTAGTCGCCAGTACTAGCGGGAGGCCACCCACCTACGAGCAGTACTTC
V gene: TRBV7-2
clone size: NA
CDR3 length: 20
D gene: TRBD2
J gene: TRBJ2-7

CDR3 protein: CASSHKFQETQFF
CDR3 DNA: TGTGCCAGCAGCCACAAATTCCAAGAGACCCAGTTCTTC
V gene: TRBV27
clone size: NA
CDR3 length: 13
D gene: NA
J gene: TRBJ2-1

CDR3 protein: CSARDTRLKQFF
CDR3 DNA: TGCAGTGCTAGAGATACGAGGTTAAAGCAGTTCTTC
V gene: TRBV20-1
clone size: few
CDR3 length: 12
D gene: NA
J gene: TRBJ2-1

CDR3 protein: CASSPTPARGAQETQYF
CDR3 DNA: TGTGCCAGCAGTCCTACACCCGCTCGGGGGGCCCAAGAGACCCAGTACTTC
V gene: TRBV9
clone size: NA
CDR3 length: 17
D gene: NA
J gene: TRBJ2-5

CDR3 protein: CSVPLGLAGVINEQFF
CDR3 DNA: TGCAGCGTTCCCCTGGGGCTAGCGGGAGTCATCAATGAGCAGTTCTTC
V gene: TRBV29-1
clone size: few
CDR3 length: 16
D gene: TRBD2
J gene: TRBJ2-1

CDR3 protein: CASSPGLAGASEKLFF
CDR3 DNA: TGCGCCAGCAGCCCCGGTTTAGCAGGTGCTAGTGAAAAACTGTTTTTT
V gene: TRBV5-1
clone size: few
CDR3 length: 16
D gene: NA
J gene: TRBJ1-4

CDR3 protein: CASRNGIRPNEKLFF
CDR3 DNA: TGTGCCAGCAGGAACGGGATCCGACCGAATGAAAAACTGTTTTTT
V gene: TRBV12-3/TRBV12-4
clone size: NA
CDR3 length: 15
D gene: NA
J gene: TRBJ1-4

CDR3 protein: CASTKRGGWDEQYF
CDR3 DNA: TGTGCCAGCACCAAACGAGGGGGATGGGACGAGCAGTACTTC
V gene: TRBV27
clone size: few
CDR3 length: 14
D gene: NA
J gene: TRBJ2-7

CDR3 protein: CASSSDGWDPYEQYF
CDR3 DNA: TGTGCCAGCAGCTCGGACGGGTGGGACCCCTACGAGCAGTACTTC
V gene: TRBV5-5
clone size: few
CDR3 length: 15
D gene: NA
J gene: TRBJ2-7

CDR3 protein: CSARASSSYEQYF
CDR3 DNA: TGCAGTGCTAGGGCGTCCTCGTCCTACGAGCAGTACTTC
V gene: TRBV20-1
clone size: NA
CDR3 length: 13
D gene: NA
J gene: TRBJ2-7

CDR3 protein: CASSLGQDNTEAFF
CDR3 DNA: TGTGCCAGCAGTTTAGGCCAGGATAACACTGAAGCTTTCTTT
V gene: TRBV12-3/TRBV12-4
clone size: NA
CDR3 length: 14
D gene: NA
J gene: TRBJ1-1